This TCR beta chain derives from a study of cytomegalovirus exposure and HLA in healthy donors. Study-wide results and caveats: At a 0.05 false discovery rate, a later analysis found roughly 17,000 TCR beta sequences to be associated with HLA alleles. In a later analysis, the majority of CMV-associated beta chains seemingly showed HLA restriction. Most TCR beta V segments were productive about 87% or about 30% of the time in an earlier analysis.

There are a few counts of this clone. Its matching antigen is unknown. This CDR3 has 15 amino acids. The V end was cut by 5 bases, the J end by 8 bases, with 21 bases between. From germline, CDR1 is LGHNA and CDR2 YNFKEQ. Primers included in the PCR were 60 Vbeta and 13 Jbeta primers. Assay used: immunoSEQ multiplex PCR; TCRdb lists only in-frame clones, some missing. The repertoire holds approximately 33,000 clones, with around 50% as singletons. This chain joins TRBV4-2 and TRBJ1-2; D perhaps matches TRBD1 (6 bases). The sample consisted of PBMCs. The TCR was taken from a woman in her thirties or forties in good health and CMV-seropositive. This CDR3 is CASSAGITGGGGYTF. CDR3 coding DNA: TGTGCCAGCAGCGCCGGTATTACGGGGGGCGGCGGCTACACCTTC.